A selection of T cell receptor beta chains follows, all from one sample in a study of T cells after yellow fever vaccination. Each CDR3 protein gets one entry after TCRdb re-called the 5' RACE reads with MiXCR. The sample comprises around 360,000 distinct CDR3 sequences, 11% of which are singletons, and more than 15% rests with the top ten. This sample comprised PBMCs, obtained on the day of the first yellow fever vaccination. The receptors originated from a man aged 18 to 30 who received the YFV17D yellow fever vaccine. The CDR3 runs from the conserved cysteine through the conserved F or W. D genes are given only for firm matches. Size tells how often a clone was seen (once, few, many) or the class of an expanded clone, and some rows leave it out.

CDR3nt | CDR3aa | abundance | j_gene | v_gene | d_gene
TGTGCCAGCTCCCCCGCTAGTAATTCACCCCTCCACTTT | CASSPASNSPLHF | NA | TRBJ1-6 | TRBV18 | NA
TGTGCCATCAGTGGGACCGGGACAGGGGCAGATACGCAGTATTTT | CAISGTGTGADTQYF | NA | TRBJ2-3 | TRBV10-3 | TRBD1
TGTGCCAGCAGCCAAGATTGGGACAGGGGGCCCGGATACTATAGCAATCAGCCCCAGCATTTT | CASSQDWDRGPGYYSNQPQHF | few | TRBJ1-5 | TRBV4-2 | TRBD1
TGTGCCAGCAGTTACCCCCTCCGGGACAGGGGGATCGGCAATCAGCCCCAGCATTTT | CASSYPLRDRGIGNQPQHF | NA | TRBJ1-5 | TRBV6-5 | TRBD1
TGTGCCACCAGCTCATTGACAGGGGCCAACTACAATGAGCAGTTCTTC | CATSSLTGANYNEQFF | few | TRBJ2-1 | TRBV15 | TRBD1
TGCGCCAGCAGTCGACAGGGGACAGATACGCAGTATTTT | CASSRQGTDTQYF | few | TRBJ2-3 | TRBV10-1 | TRBD1
TGTGCCAGCAGTCCGTTTACAGGGGGGAACACTGAAGCTTTCTTT | CASSPFTGGNTEAFF | many | TRBJ1-1 | TRBV12-3/TRBV12-4 | TRBD1
TGTGCCAGCAACATAGGGACTAGCGGATACAATGAGCAGTTCTTC | CASNIGTSGYNEQFF | NA | TRBJ2-1 | TRBV7-9 | TRBD2
TGTGCCAGCAGGTTAGGAGGCACCCCGAGCAATCAGCCCCAGCATTTT | CASRLGGTPSNQPQHF | NA | TRBJ1-5 | TRBV12-3/TRBV12-4 | NA
TGTGCCAGCAGGGCCTCGGGGGATGAGCAGTTCTTC | CASRASGDEQFF | NA | TRBJ2-1 | TRBV2 | NA
TGTGCCAGCAGTGATAGTTCAGTAACCTACGAGCAGTACTTC | CASSDSSVTYEQYF | NA | TRBJ2-7 | TRBV25-1 | NA
TGTGCCAGCAGCGGAGGGCCGGGGAGCTCCTATAATTCACCCCTCCACTTT | CASSGGPGSSYNSPLHF | many | TRBJ1-6 | TRBV9 | NA
TGTGCCACCGCGACTAGCGGGGGGGCCGTCAATGAGCAGTTCTTC | CATATSGGAVNEQFF | few | TRBJ2-1 | TRBV7-2 | TRBD2
TGCGCCAGCAGCTACAGTAGCAGCGGGGGGGCCGGAGATACGCAGTATTTT | CASSYSSSGGAGDTQYF | many | TRBJ2-3 | TRBV5-1 | TRBD2
TGTGCCAGCAGCTCGGGACAGGGGGGGGACACCGGGGAGCTGTTTTTT | CASSSGQGGDTGELFF | few | TRBJ2-2 | TRBV5-4 | TRBD1
TGCGCCAGCAGCCTAACAGGGAATTCACCCCTCCACTTT | CASSLTGNSPLHF | many | TRBJ1-6 | TRBV5-1 | NA
TGTGCCATCGGCCCCGGGGGCCGGCACAATGAGCAGTTCTTC | CAIGPGGRHNEQFF | NA | TRBJ2-1 | TRBV5-6 | NA
TGCGCCAGCAGGCGTGGGACATCTAACACAGATACGCAGTATTTT | CASRRGTSNTDTQYF | few | TRBJ2-3 | TRBV5-1 | NA
TGTGCCAGCGATACAGGGGGCACCGGGGAGCTGTTTTTT | CASDTGGTGELFF | NA | TRBJ2-2 | TRBV2 | TRBD1
TGCAGCGCCATTTATCGCGGTGGCTACACCTTC | CSAIYRGGYTF | few | TRBJ1-2 | TRBV29-1 | NA
TGTGCCAGCCTAAGACAGGGAGAAGAGACCCAGTACTTC | CASLRQGEETQYF | few | TRBJ2-5 | TRBV6-1 | TRBD1
TGTGCCAGCAGTCCTAGGGCTACCTCAGATACGCAGTATTTT | CASSPRATSDTQYF | few | TRBJ2-3 | TRBV12-3/TRBV12-4 | NA
TGCGCCAGCAGCCTTTACAGGACCCAGTACCAAGAGACCCAGTACTTC | CASSLYRTQYQETQYF | few | TRBJ2-5 | TRBV4-1 | NA
TGCGCCAGCAGCTTGGTTCTCGGGGGTCTTTACGAGCAGTACTTC | CASSLVLGGLYEQYF | many | TRBJ2-7 | TRBV5-1 | NA
TGTGCCAGCAGCTTAACTGGGGGGCCACGTGAGCAGTTCTTC | CASSLTGGPREQFF | NA | TRBJ2-1 | TRBV7-3 | NA
TGCAGTGCTAGAGATGATAAAAGGCCCCGCGAGCAGTTCTTC | CSARDDKRPREQFF | NA | TRBJ2-1 | TRBV20-1 | NA
TGTGCCACCTCGGACGGGAACACCGGGGAGCTGTTTTTT | CATSDGNTGELFF | NA | TRBJ2-2 | TRBV24-1 | NA
TGTGCCAGCAGCCCCGGACAGGGGAGGGAGCAGTACTTC | CASSPGQGREQYF | many | TRBJ2-7 | TRBV7-3 | TRBD1
TGTGCCAGCAGTCCCCCACTCAGCAATCAGCCCCAGCATTTT | CASSPPLSNQPQHF | few | TRBJ1-5 | TRBV28 | NA
TGTGCCAGCAGTCACTCCCCCCCGGATCAGCCCCAGCATTTT | CASSHSPPDQPQHF | NA | TRBJ1-5 | TRBV12-3/TRBV12-4 | NA
TGCAGCGTTGTCTTACAGGGCGAAGCTTTCTTT | CSVVLQGEAFF | few | TRBJ1-1 | TRBV29-1 | NA
TGTGCCAGCAGCCTTTCAGGGGGGGTGGATGAGCAGTTCTTC | CASSLSGGVDEQFF | NA | TRBJ2-1 | TRBV7-9 | NA
TGTGCCAGCAGCCCGAGAGAGGGGAGACTAGCGGGGACAAAAGAGACCCAGTACTTC | CASSPREGRLAGTKETQYF | NA | TRBJ2-5 | TRBV12-3/TRBV12-4 | TRBD2
TGTGCCAGCAGCGGCGTAGGTCAGCCCCAGCATTTT | CASSGVGQPQHF | few | TRBJ1-5 | TRBV11-2 | NA
TGCGCCAGCGGGGGGGGTCGAAACTATGGCTACACCTTC | CASGGGRNYGYTF | few | TRBJ1-2 | TRBV4-1 | NA
TGTGCCAGCAGCCATCGAAAACGCGGCTACACCTTC | CASSHRKRGYTF | NA | TRBJ1-2 | TRBV3-1 | NA
TGTGCCAGCAGTCGGAGGGACTACACTGAAGCTTTCTTT | CASSRRDYTEAFF | NA | TRBJ1-1 | TRBV6-1 | NA
TGTGCCAGCAGCTTGGATCCTAGAACGCGGAATGAGCAGTTCTTC | CASSLDPRTRNEQFF | NA | TRBJ2-1 | TRBV5-8 | NA
TGTGCCAGCAGACAGGGATTTAGCAATCAGCCCCAGCATTTT | CASRQGFSNQPQHF | few | TRBJ1-5 | TRBV6-1 | NA
TGTGCCAGCAGCTTTACGGGGACCGGGGAGCTGTTTTTT | CASSFTGTGELFF | few | TRBJ2-2 | TRBV11-2 | NA
TGCGCCAGCAGCTCCCCATCCCAAGAGACCCAGTACTTC | CASSSPSQETQYF | NA | TRBJ2-5 | TRBV5-1 | NA
TGTGCCAGCAGTTCCGGGACAGGGAGCAATCAGCCCCAGCATTTT | CASSSGTGSNQPQHF | many | TRBJ1-5 | TRBV6-5 | TRBD1
TGTGCCAGCAGCTTGCCGCCCTCTGGGGCCAACGTCCTGACTTTC | CASSLPPSGANVLTF | few | TRBJ2-6 | TRBV5-6 | NA
TGCGCCAGCAGCCAAGGAGGTTTAGGTACCGAGCAGTACTTC | CASSQGGLGTEQYF | few | TRBJ2-7 | TRBV4-1 | NA
TGCGCCAGCAGCGGGCAGGGGGGGTCGGGTCAGTCTGAAGCTTTCTTT | CASSGQGGSGQSEAFF | few | TRBJ1-1 | TRBV5-1 | TRBD1
TGTGCCAGCAGCGTACTGGGACAGGGAAACACCATATATTTT | CASSVLGQGNTIYF | NA | TRBJ1-3 | TRBV7-9 | TRBD1
TGTGCCAGCACCCCCGGGGATCAATGGTCAGATACGCAGTATTTT | CASTPGDQWSDTQYF | many | TRBJ2-3 | TRBV7-9 | NA
TGTGCCAGCAGCCAAGGGACTAGCGGATACAATGAGCAGTTCTTC | CASSQGTSGYNEQFF | many | TRBJ2-1 | TRBV4-2 | TRBD2
TGCGCCAGCTCCCAAGGGTTCAGCTCTGGAAACACCATATATTTT | CASSQGFSSGNTIYF | few | TRBJ1-3 | TRBV5-1 | NA
TGTGCCTGGAGTAGGGGGACAGTGCTCTCTGGGGCCAACGTCCTGACTTTC | CAWSRGTVLSGANVLTF | few | TRBJ2-6 | TRBV30 | TRBD1
TGTGCCAGCAGCCAAGATGTAGCGGGGGGAATGAATGAGCAGTTCTTC | CASSQDVAGGMNEQFF | NA | TRBJ2-1 | TRBV14 | TRBD2